Given below is one TCR beta chain in context. Its antigen is undetermined. Germline V gene lookup returns CDR1 SGHTA and CDR2 FQGTGA. V was pared by 2 bases and J by 6 bases, with 8 bases between. The CDR3 length is 13 residues. The sample is drawn from a study of T cells after yellow fever vaccination. In TCRdb, the 5' RACE reads were re-called with MiXCR into one record per CDR3 protein. Altogether about 360,000 distinct CDR3 sequences are present, 6% to 8% being singletons, with the ten largest covering 15%. Points from the study as a whole: By day 5 rather than day 15, the secondary response had peaked, though it was weaker. From the bulk population, abundant clonotypes could contaminate and appear within FACS-sorted repertoires.

The clonotype comes from a man aged 25-45 years who received the YFV17D yellow fever vaccine. V is TRBV7-3 and J is TRBJ1-5; no reliable D call. The sample was PBMCs, taken 5 days after the yellow fever booster vaccination. The CDR3 DNA is TGTGCCAGCAGCTTAGAGGACGGTCAGCCCCAGCATTTT. This encodes CASSLEDGQPQHF.